This T cell receptor (beta chain) was captured in a study of shared clonotypes between healthy human individuals. This clone was observed a few times. Using immunoSEQ multiplex PCR, the repertoire was profiled, and TCRdb retains in-frame clones only, with some absent. The sample carries 2 million to 3 million clones, over 85% recorded once. Trimming left V 5 bases short and J 3 bases short, with 16 bases between. Germline values: CDR1 MDHEN, CDR2 SYDVKM. The CDR3 runs 15 residues. The sequence was obtained from a man aged 18 to 35 in good health. Some clones in this sample may be carry-over from other donors' samples. The specimen sequenced was naive CD4+ T cells from PBMCs. Subset noted: CD45RA+ positively selected. V gene TRBV28 combines with J gene TRBJ1-1; the D gene is possibly TRBD1 (6 bases). The CDR3 region has the DNA TGTGCCAGCAGTCCCCCGGGGGGGCTGGACACTGAAGCTTTCTTT. Protein product: CASSPPGGLDTEAFF.